Below, 9 T cell receptor beta chains from the same sample are listed, as sequenced in a study of regulatory T cells (dated by TCRdb to the late 2010s). Paper-wide results and their limitations: Conventional CD4+ T cells from CD3G-deficient patients were enriched for hydrophobic residues at CDR3 positions 6 and 7, suggesting more self-reactive specificities.

Their recognized antigens are unknown. Library preparation was by the immunoSEQ multiplex PCR assay. The multiplex PCR used 52 forward TRBV primers and 13 reverse TRBJ primers, with assay-based and computational corrections for amplification bias. TCRdb provides this immuneACCESS table in a form limited to in-frame rearrangements. Some clones are lacking; in checked studies, under half of them reflect an unresolved V gene, and why the rest are absent is not known. This sample comprises about 35,000 clones, roughly 90% of them detected only once. Clones ranked in the top ten supply more than 2% of the sample. The sample taken for sequencing was conventional CD4+ T cells sorted from blood. The receptors here all came from a person aged 18-35 years with CD3G deficiency.

This chain connects TRBV6-1 to TRBJ2-6; D not resolved. With 5 bases removed from V and 4 bases from J, the gap between germline ends came to 9 bases. Germline values: CDR1 MNHNS, CDR2 SASEGT. This CDR3 is 14 amino acids long. The CDR3 DNA reads TGTGCCAGCAGTCCATTTCGAGGGGCCAACGTCCTGACTTTC. Protein sequence: CASSPFRGANVLTF.

The gene calls are TRBV15 and TRBJ1-2; D remains unclear. The CDR3 contains 11 residues. V was pared by 8 bases and J by 0 bases, with 4 bases between. Germline V CDR1 and CDR2: LNHNV, YYDKDF (reference sequence). CDR3 in DNA: TGTGCCACCTCCCCTAACTATGGCTACACCTTC. This translates into CATSPNYGYTF.

This clone was found once. V and J are TRBV19 and TRBJ1-5; D perhaps matches TRBD1 (6 bases). CDR3 length: 17 amino acids. CDR1 is LNHDA and CDR2 is SQIVND in the germline V gene (reference sequence). Trimming cost V 5 bases and J 2 bases, with 19 bases left between them. CDR3 in DNA: TGTGCCAGTAGTGGGCTAGGGGGGGAGAGTGGCAATCAGCCCCAGCATTTT. Amino acid sequence: CASSGLGGESGNQPQHF. Combining the CDR3 with reference TRBV19 and TRBJ1-5 gives the whole variable domain DGGITQSPKYLFRKEGQNVTLSCEQNLNHDAMYWYRQDPGQGLRLIYYSQIVNDFQKGDIAEGYSVSREKKESFPLTVTSAQKNPTAFYLCASSGLGGESGNQPQHFGDGTRLSIL.

CDR3 residues: CASSIDTGTTQKNEQFF. CDR3 coding DNA: TGTGCCAGTAGTATAGATACAGGTACTACTCAGAAGAATGAGCAGTTCTTC. The J gene is TRBJ2-1, the V gene TRBV19; possibly TRBD1 for D (5 bases). This CDR3 contains 17 residues. The V end was cut by 0 bases, the J end by 7 bases, with 19 bases between. Germline loops: CDR1 LNHDA, CDR2 SQIVND (reference sequence).

The J gene is TRBJ2-7, the V gene TRBV6-1; D is unresolved. The CDR3 loop spans 15 amino acids. In germline, CDR1 is MNHNS, CDR2 SASEGT. V lost 4 bases to trimming and J lost 2 bases, with 15 bases between them. CDR3 sequence: CASSAPLGLTYEQYF. In DNA, the CDR3 is TGTGCCAGCAGTGCCCCATTAGGGTTAACCTACGAGCAGTACTTC.

This chain connects TRBV5-1 to TRBJ2-1, with unresolved D. CDR1 and CDR2 from the germline V gene are SGHRS and YFSETQ. The V and J ends lost 0 bases and 6 bases respectively, with 7 bases between them. The CDR3 has 13 residues. The CDR3 bases are TGCGCCAGCAGCTTGGATAACTTCAATGAGCAGTTCTTC. This sequence encodes CASSLDNFNEQFF.

Concerning this clone itself: The junction shows a germline mismatch at one end, possibly a read error. The chain couples TRBV19 to TRBJ2-2, with D unresolved. Germline CDR1 LNHDA, CDR2 SQIVND (reference sequence). CDR3 size: 15 residues. CDR3 nucleotides: TGTGCCAGTACTTTCCGGGCCCCGAACCCCGGGGAGCTGTTTTTT. Its translation is CASTFRAPNPGELFF.

The chain employs TRBV18 and TRBJ1-5; 7 bases are a match to TRBD1. The CDR3 length is 13 residues. Trimming cost V 5 bases and J 4 bases; bases outside gene matches: 2. Germline loops: CDR1 KGHSH, CDR2 LQKENI. DNA of the CDR3: TGTGCCAGCTCATACAGGGGAAATCAGCCCCAGCATTTT. It codes for CASSYRGNQPQHF.

This chain connects TRBV28 to TRBJ2-7, with TRBD2 identical over 8 bases. Per the germline V gene, CDR1 is MDHEN and CDR2 is SYDVKM. J lost 3 bases, V lost 5 bases, and 3 bases had no gene match. The CDR3 covers 13 residues. The DNA for the CDR3 is TGTGCCAGCAGTCCCGGGACTAGCTACGAGCAGTACTTC. Its translation is CASSPGTSYEQYF.